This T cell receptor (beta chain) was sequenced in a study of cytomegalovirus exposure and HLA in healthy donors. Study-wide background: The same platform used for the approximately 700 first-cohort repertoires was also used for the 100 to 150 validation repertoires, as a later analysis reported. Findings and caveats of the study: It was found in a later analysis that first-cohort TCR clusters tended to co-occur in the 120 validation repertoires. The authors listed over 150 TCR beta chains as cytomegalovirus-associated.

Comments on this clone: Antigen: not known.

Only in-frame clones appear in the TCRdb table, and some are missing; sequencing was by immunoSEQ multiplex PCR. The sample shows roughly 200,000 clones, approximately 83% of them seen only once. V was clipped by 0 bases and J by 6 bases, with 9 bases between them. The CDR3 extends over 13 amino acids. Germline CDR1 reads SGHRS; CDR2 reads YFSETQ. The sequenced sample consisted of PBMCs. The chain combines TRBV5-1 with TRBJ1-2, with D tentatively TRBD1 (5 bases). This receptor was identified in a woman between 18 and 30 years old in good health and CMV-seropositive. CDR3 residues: CASSLEGKNGYTF. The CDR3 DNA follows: TGCGCCAGCAGCTTGGAGGGGAAGAATGGCTACACCTTC.